A single sample gave rise to the 2 T cell receptor beta chains below, sequenced in a study of shared clonotypes between healthy human individuals. Generated by immunoSEQ multiplex PCR, the TCRdb table keeps only in-frame clones and is missing some. The profile shows some 680,000 clones, around three quarters of them singletons. The material sequenced was memory CD4+ T cells sorted from blood. Subset in this sample: CD45RA-negative fraction. The source of these receptors is a woman aged 30 to 39 in good health.

The chain has TRBV11-3 and TRBJ1-1, with no clear D. The germline V gene has CDR1 SGHNT and CDR2 YENEEA. The CDR3 covers 14 residues. V lost 1 base to trimming and J lost 11 bases, with 17 bases between them. CDR3 DNA sequence: TGTGCCAGCAGCTTAGGGGCCCAGGCCTCGGAGGCTTTCTTT. Translation gives CASSLGAQASEAFF.

The rearrangement joins TRBV19 to TRBJ2-3; 14 bases map to TRBD2. This CDR3 has 16 amino acids. CDR1 is LNHDA, CDR2 SQIVND, per germline (reference sequence). V lost 5 bases, J lost 4 bases, and 5 bases stayed unmatched. CDR3 sequence (DNA): TGTGCCAGTAGTTCCGGACTAGCGGGAGGTGCAGATACGCAGTATTTT. As protein: CASSSGLAGGADTQYF. Full variable domain (missing parts from reference TRBV19 and TRBJ2-3): DGGITQSPKYLFRKEGQNVTLSCEQNLNHDAMYWYRQDPGQGLRLIYYSQIVNDFQKGDIAEGYSVSREKKESFPLTVTSAQKNPTAFYLCASSSGLAGGADTQYFGPGTRLTVL.